Following are 30 T cell receptor beta chains from one sample sequenced in a study of T cells in Graves' hyperthyroidism and ophthalmopathy. Amplification of TCR beta CDR3 regions was performed using RNA transcripts as template. Researchers ran a first-round RT-PCR on the TCR CDR3 using the HTBI primer set. TCRdb processed the multiplex PCR reads anew with MiXCR; each CDR3 protein has one entry. This table holds 600,000 to 900,000 distinct CDR3 sequences, about 16% found once. The sample taken for sequencing was blood. The receptors were gathered from a man in his late teens or twenties with Graves' hyperthyroidism.

The rearrangement joins TRBV3-1 to TRBJ2-2; 7 positions match TRBD2. Germline assignment: CDR1 LGHDT and CDR2 YNNKEL (reference sequence). Losses at the gene ends were 6 bases for V and 5 bases for J; bases not matched to a gene: 15. There are 17 residues in the CDR3. For the CDR3, the DNA is TGTGCCAGCAGACCTACGGAGGTGTGGGAGGGGACCGGGGAGCTGTTTTTT. Translated: CASRPTEVWEGTGELFF.

The chain is built from TRBV20-1 and TRBJ1-1, with D possibly being TRBD1 (5 bases). The CDR3 contains 15 residues. V lost 5 bases, J lost 0 bases, and 16 bases lay in between. Germline V gives CDR1 DFQATT, CDR2 SNEGSKA (reference sequence). CDR3 sequence reads: CSAQTPGPMNTEAFF. Written as DNA, the CDR3 is TGCAGTGCTCAAACTCCGGGACCGATGAACACTGAAGCTTTCTTT.

This clonotype was counted ten times or more. CDR3 amino acids: CAGGSGRRNEQFF. Written as DNA, the CDR3 is TGTGCCGGCGGTAGCGGGAGGAGGAATGAGCAGTTCTTC. The chain joins TRBV2 to TRBJ2-1, with 10 bases lining up with TRBD2. CDR1 and CDR2 (germline): SNHLY, FYNNEI. V shed 11 bases, J shed 7 bases, and the junction held 8 bases outside the gene matches. This CDR3 is 13 amino acids long.

This clonotype was detected a few times. The chain links TRBV20-1 to TRBJ2-2, with 7 bases identical to TRBD2. This CDR3 has 16 residues. The germline gives CDR1 DFQATT, CDR2 SNEGSKA (reference sequence). Trimming at V came to 0 bases and at J to 1 base, leaving 5 bases not matched to a gene. The CDR3 nucleotides read TGCAGTGCTAGAGATACCGAGCGGGGGAACACCGGGGAGCTGTTTTTT. Translated, it gives CSARDTERGNTGELFF.

This clonotype has ten or more counts. This chain uses TRBV28 with TRBJ2-6; 8 bases align to TRBD1. Trimming cost V 4 bases and J 4 bases; bases outside gene matches: 6. CDR3 length: 16 amino acids. Germline V gives CDR1 MDHEN, CDR2 SYDVKM. The CDR3 spells CASSSADRAGANVLTF. CDR3 nucleotides: TGTGCCAGCAGTTCCGCGGACAGGGCGGGGGCCAACGTCCTGACTTTC.

The sample holds a few counts of this clonotype. This chain connects TRBV29-1 to TRBJ2-3; 15 nucleotides match TRBD2. V lost 0 bases, J lost 5 bases, and 6 bases stayed unmatched. This CDR3 spans 17 amino acids. Germline CDR1 SQVTM, CDR2 ANQGSEA. CDR3 amino acids: CSVEDRTSGRVLDTQYF. The CDR3 DNA sequence: TGCAGCGTTGAAGACCGGACTAGCGGGAGGGTGTTAGATACGCAGTATTTT.

This clonotype was counted many times. V is TRBV6-6 and J is TRBJ2-7, with D unclear. The CDR3 length is 15 residues. The V end lost 0 bases, the J end lost 1 base, and 10 bases lay between the germline ends. CDR1 is MNHNY and CDR2 is SVGAGI in the germline V gene (reference sequence). CDR3 sequence (DNA): TGTGCCAGCAGTTACTCGACTGGCAGTTCCTACGAGCAGTACTTC. It translates to CASSYSTGSSYEQYF.

This clonotype was seen a few times. This CDR3 is CASTQPLPGGLGVETQYF. CDR3 nucleotides: TGTGCCAGCACTCAACCCTTACCGGGGGGGCTGGGGGTGGAGACCCAGTACTTC. The V gene is TRBV2, the J gene TRBJ2-5; 8 nucleotides agree with TRBD2. Unmatched junction bases numbered 21, after V lost 7 bases and J lost 5 bases. The CDR3 has 18 amino acids. Germline assignment: CDR1 SNHLY and CDR2 FYNNEI. The whole variable domain, remainder taken from reference TRBV2 and TRBJ2-5, is EPEVTQTPSHQVTQMGQEVILRCVPISNHLYFYWYRQILGQKVEFLVSFYNNEISEKSEIFDDQFSVERPDGSNFTLKIRSTKLEDSAMYFCASTQPLPGGLGVETQYFGPGTRLLVL.

J is TRBJ2-5 and V is TRBV27; the D gene could be TRBD1 or TRBD2 (5 bases each). The V gene's germline CDR1 is MNHEY and CDR2 SMNVEV (reference sequence). The germline V and J ends were trimmed by 4 bases and 5 bases, with 14 bases remaining between them. There are 14 residues in the CDR3. CDR3 residues: CASSSGAPWETQYF. The CDR3 DNA sequence: TGTGCCAGCAGTTCCGGGGCCCCTTGGGAGACCCAGTACTTC.

This clonotype was seen many times. V and J are TRBV20-1 and TRBJ2-7, with a tentative D call TRBD1 (6 bases). Germline V gene data show CDR1 as DFQATT and CDR2 as SNEGSKA (reference sequence). The CDR3 runs 14 residues. V shed 3 bases and J shed 4 bases, with 16 bases lying between them. CDR3 bases: TGCAGTGCTAGCGACGCGAGTCAGGGGTACGAGCAGTACTTC. The encoded protein is CSASDASQGYEQYF.

V and J are TRBV7-8 and TRBJ2-1; D is unresolved. CDR3 length equals 15 residues. Germline V gives CDR1 SGHVS, CDR2 FQNEAQ. V shed 3 bases and J shed 4 bases, with 13 bases lying between them. DNA for the CDR3: TGTGCCAGCAGCTTTCTCGCCCAACTATACAATGAGCAGTTCTTC. Translated, it gives CASSFLAQLYNEQFF.

This clonotype has at least ten counts. V is TRBV27 and J is TRBJ2-7; weak D call: TRBD1 (6 bases). Germline loops: CDR1 MNHEY, CDR2 SMNVEV (reference sequence). The CDR3 runs to 14 residues. Trimming cost V 3 bases and J 4 bases, with 13 bases left between them. This CDR3 is CASSFLGAQYEQYF. The CDR3 nucleotides read TGTGCCAGCAGTTTTCTGGGGGCGCAATACGAGCAGTACTTC.

The chain recombines TRBV18 with TRBJ2-6; TRBD1 might be the D (5 bases). Germline V gene data show CDR1 as KGHSH and CDR2 as LQKENI. The CDR3 contains 16 residues. With 2 bases removed from V and 4 bases from J, the gap between germline ends came to 12 bases. CDR3 residues: CASSPSRVEGANVLTF. CDR3 nucleotide sequence: TGTGCCAGCTCACCATCCAGGGTAGAGGGGGCCAACGTCCTGACTTTC.

This clonotype has at least ten counts. The chain joins TRBV28 to TRBJ1-5; possibly TRBD1 for D (5 bases). Germline-derived CDR1 and CDR2 are MDHEN and SYDVKM. The CDR3 contains 14 residues. Trimming left V 6 bases short and J 0 bases short, with 9 bases between. The CDR3 sequence: CASRMTVSNQPQHF. CDR3 nucleotides: TGTGCCAGCAGGATGACAGTTAGCAATCAGCCCCAGCATTTT.

This chain connects TRBV28 to TRBJ1-5; no clear D gene. With 5 bases removed from V and 5 bases from J, the gap between germline ends came to 4 bases. The CDR3 spans 11 residues. Germline values: CDR1 MDHEN, CDR2 SYDVKM. The CDR3 sequence is CASSTDQPQHF. Here the CDR3 DNA reads TGTGCCAGCAGTACGGATCAGCCCCAGCATTTT.

This clonotype was recorded a few times. The gene calls are TRBV15 and TRBJ2-1; 8 nucleotides agree with TRBD2. The CDR3 has 14 residues. Germline loops: CDR1 LNHNV, CDR2 YYDKDF (reference sequence). V gave up 0 bases and J gave up 9 bases; unmatched junction bases: 4. Written as DNA, the CDR3 is TGTGCCACCAGCAGAGACCTGGCGGGAGGTGAGCAGTTCTTC. Amino acid sequence: CATSRDLAGGEQFF.

The genes are TRBV19 and TRBJ2-7; possibly TRBD2 for D (5 bases). V was clipped by 3 bases and J by 2 bases, with 11 bases between them. CDR1 LNHDA and CDR2 SQIVND come from the germline V gene (reference sequence). The CDR3 covers 14 residues. The CDR3 coding sequence is TGTGCCAGTAGTATTAAGGGAGCAACCTACGAGCAGTACTTC. It codes for CASSIKGATYEQYF.

The table lists this clonotype with many counts. The rearrangement joins TRBV27 to TRBJ2-5, with D unclear. Germline CDR1 MNHEY, CDR2 SMNVEV (reference sequence). Trimming shortened V by 5 bases and J by 2 bases, and 15 bases separated the two germline ends. The CDR3 length is 15 residues. The DNA of the CDR3 is TGTGCCAGCAGTCCCTCTATTAGCCGACAAGAGACCCAGTACTTC. Protein sequence: CASSPSISRQETQYF.

J is TRBJ2-1 and V is TRBV30, with 11 bases lining up with TRBD2. Germline lookup yields CDR1 GTSNPN and CDR2 SVGIG (reference sequence). J was trimmed by 0 bases and V by 2 bases; bases with no gene match: 3. This CDR3 contains 16 residues. For the CDR3, the DNA is TGTGCCTGGAGTCGGCTAGCGGGAGGCTCCTACAATGAGCAGTTCTTC. Translation: CAWSRLAGGSYNEQFF.

Here the CDR3 reads CASIGRGRYGYTF. Here the CDR3 DNA reads TGTGCCAGCATTGGTCGGGGGAGGTATGGCTACACCTTC. The rearrangement uses TRBV28 and TRBJ1-2; tentative D call: TRBD1 (5 bases). The CDR3 covers 13 residues. Deletions cut 7 bases from V and 5 bases from J, with 14 bases between. Looked up from germline, CDR1 is MDHEN and CDR2 is SYDVKM.

The chain is built from TRBV29-1 and TRBJ2-5; perhaps TRBD2 as D (6 bases). The CDR3 is 14 residues long. V lost 4 bases and J lost 3, with 15 bases in between. CDR1 is SQVTM, CDR2 ANQGSEA, per germline. CDR3 DNA: TGCAGCGTTGCGCTGTGGACGGGGGAAGAGACCCAGTACTTC. Residues: CSVALWTGEETQYF.

This clonotype was counted many times. J is TRBJ2-7 and V is TRBV12-3 or TRBV12-4; 8 nucleotides align to TRBD1. The CDR3 consists of 16 residues. V shed 8 bases, J shed 0 bases, and the junction held 12 bases outside the gene matches. This CDR3 is CASGSPQGQASYEQYF. The CDR3 DNA is TGTGCCAGCGGGTCCCCTCAGGGACAGGCCTCCTACGAGCAGTACTTC.

J is TRBJ2-4 and V is TRBV3-1; a possible D gene is TRBD2 (6 bases). V shed 1 base and J shed 0 bases, with 13 bases lying between them. Germline CDR1 is LGHDT and CDR2 is YNNKEL (reference sequence). This CDR3 has 17 amino acids. The CDR3 sequence is CASSQVVMGLAKNIQYF. The CDR3, as DNA: TGTGCCAGCAGCCAAGTGGTTATGGGACTAGCCAAAAACATTCAGTACTTC.

This clonotype was recorded a few times. J is TRBJ1-2 and V is TRBV6-1; D is ambiguous. CDR1 and CDR2 (germline): MNHNS, SASEGT. V was cut by 6 bases and J by 3 bases, with 11 bases left in between. The CDR3 contains 13 residues. This CDR3 reads CASRERADYGYTF. The CDR3 DNA reads TGTGCCAGCAGGGAGCGGGCCGACTATGGCTACACCTTC.

At least ten counts were recorded for this clonotype. The rearrangement uses TRBV20-1 and TRBJ2-1; 7 positions match TRBD2. The CDR3 runs 13 residues. Germline values: CDR1 DFQATT, CDR2 SNEGSKA (reference sequence). The CDR3, as DNA: TGCAGCGCCCGACTAGCCTTATACAATGAGCAGTTCTTC. Translated: CSARLALYNEQFF.

The table lists this clonotype with many counts. This chain links TRBV7-3 with TRBJ2-1; D might be TRBD1 or TRBD2, each matching 5 bases. Trimming took 6 bases from V and 5 from J, leaving 17 bases between them. The germline gives CDR1 SGHTA, CDR2 FQGTGA. This CDR3 has 15 amino acids. The CDR3 DNA reads TGTGCCAGCAGAAAATCTTTCGGGGCACACAATGAGCAGTTCTTC. It translates to CASRKSFGAHNEQFF. Combining the CDR3 with reference TRBV7-3 and TRBJ2-1 gives the whole variable domain GAGVSQTPSNKVTEKGKYVELRCDPISGHTALYWYRQSLGQGPEFLIYFQGTGAADDSGLPNDRFFAVRPEGSVSTLKIQRTERGDSAVYLCASRKSFGAHNEQFFGPGTRLTVL.

There are many counts of this clonotype. The genes are TRBV2 and TRBJ1-4, with TRBD1 identical over 7 bases. V gave up 6 bases and J gave up 10 bases; unmatched junction bases: 32. This CDR3 region has 21 residues. Germline CDR1 and CDR2: SNHLY and FYNNEI. The CDR3, as DNA: TGTGCCAGCAGGGCAGACAGGGATCGCGATTTCTTGGCTTTATACAAAGGAAAACTGTTTTTT. It is translated as CASRADRDRDFLALYKGKLFF.

This clonotype was recorded many times. As DNA, the CDR3 is TGTGCCACCAGGGACGCGGAGACTAGCAATCAGCCCCAGCATTTT. Residues: CATRDAETSNQPQHF. The chain joins TRBV15 to TRBJ1-5; D ambiguous. Trimming pared 6 bases from V and 0 bases from J, leaving 12 bases between. This CDR3 contains 15 residues. Per the germline V gene, CDR1 is LNHNV and CDR2 is YYDKDF (reference sequence).

This clonotype was recorded at least ten times. The V gene is TRBV27, the J gene TRBJ2-1, with D tentatively TRBD2 (6 bases). CDR3 length equals 12 residues. Trimming cost V 6 bases and J 9 bases, with 12 bases left between them. Germline lookup yields CDR1 MNHEY and CDR2 SMNVEV (reference sequence). In DNA, the CDR3 is TGTGCCAGCAGGGGACTGGAGCCTGAGCAGTTCTTC. Amino acid sequence: CASRGLEPEQFF.

This clonotype was seen a few times. The J gene is TRBJ2-4, the V gene TRBV6-5; 8 nucleotides line up with TRBD1. The germline V gene encodes CDR1 MNHEY and CDR2 SVGAGI. The V and J ends lost 2 bases and 7 bases, in that order; junction bases with no gene match: 7. The CDR3 covers 15 residues. CDR3 amino acids: CASSYKAGGGNIQYF. DNA of the CDR3: TGTGCCAGCAGTTACAAGGCAGGGGGCGGGAACATTCAGTACTTC.